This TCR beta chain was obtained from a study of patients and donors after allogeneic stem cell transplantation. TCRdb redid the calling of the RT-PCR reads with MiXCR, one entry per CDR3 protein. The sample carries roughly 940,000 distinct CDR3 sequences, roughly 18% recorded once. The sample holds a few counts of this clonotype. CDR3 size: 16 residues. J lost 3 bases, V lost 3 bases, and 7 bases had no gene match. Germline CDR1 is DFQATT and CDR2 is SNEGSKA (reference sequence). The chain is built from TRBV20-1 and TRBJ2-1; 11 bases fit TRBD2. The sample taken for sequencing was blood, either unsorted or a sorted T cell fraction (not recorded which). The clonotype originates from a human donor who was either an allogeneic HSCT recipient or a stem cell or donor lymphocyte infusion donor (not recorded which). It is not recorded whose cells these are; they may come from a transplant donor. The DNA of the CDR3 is TGCAGTGCTAGTAGGCTAGCGGGGGGCAACTACAATGAGCAGTTCTTC. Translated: CSASRLAGGNYNEQFF.